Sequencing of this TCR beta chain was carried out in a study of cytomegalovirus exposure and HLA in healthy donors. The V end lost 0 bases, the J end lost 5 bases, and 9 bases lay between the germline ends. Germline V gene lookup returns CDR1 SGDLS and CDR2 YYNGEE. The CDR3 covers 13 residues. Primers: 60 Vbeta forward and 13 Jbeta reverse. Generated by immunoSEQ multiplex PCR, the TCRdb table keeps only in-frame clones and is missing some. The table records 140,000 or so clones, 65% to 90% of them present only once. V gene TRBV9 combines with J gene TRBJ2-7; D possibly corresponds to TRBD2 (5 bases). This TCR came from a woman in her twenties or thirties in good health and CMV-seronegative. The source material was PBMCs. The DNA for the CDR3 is TGTGCCAGCAGCGTAGGTATCGGGGACGAGCAGTACTTC. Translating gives CASSVGIGDEQYF.